These 2 T cell receptor beta chains share one sample of origin, sequenced in a study of blood T cell repertoires in COVID-19. The method was immunoSEQ multiplex PCR; TCRdb's version includes in-frame clones alone and lacks a portion of them. The repertoire includes 200,000 to 250,000 clones, 80% to 85% of them detected once, and around 8% sits in the top ten. Material for sequencing was peripheral blood. These receptors came from a woman over 75 with COVID-19, enrolled during active disease.

The V gene is TRBV18, the J gene TRBJ1-1; maybe TRBD1 (6 bases). Trimming took 6 bases from V and 1 from J, leaving 18 bases between them. The CDR3 is 16 residues long. The V gene's germline CDR1 is KGHSH and CDR2 LQKENI. This CDR3 is CASSTFGTSPNTEAFF. The CDR3 DNA follows: TGTGCCAGCTCTACCTTCGGGACATCACCGAACACTGAAGCTTTCTTT.

The chain joins TRBV3-1 (or the pseudogene TRBV3-2) to TRBJ1-4; D is perhaps TRBD1 (6 bases). The V end lost 6 bases, the J end lost 8 bases, and 10 bases lay between the germline ends. The CDR3 is made up of 12 amino acids. Per germline, CDR1 LGHDT and CDR2 YNNKEL (reference sequence). The CDR3 coding sequence is TGTGCCAGCAGTCTAACAGGGGAAAAACTGTTTTTT. This codes for CASSLTGEKLFF.